This TCR beta chain was recovered during a study of cytomegalovirus exposure and HLA in healthy donors. Study results and caveats: Most sequenced TCRs were rare (though some public TCRs occurred in many donors). The study designated 160 or so TCR beta chains cytomegalovirus-associated. Within the data, a cluster of highly shared sequence variants was likely a sequencing artifact.

This CDR3 has 15 residues. V shed 5 bases, J shed 3 bases, and the junction held 8 bases outside the gene matches. The germline CDR1 and CDR2 sequences are SGHTA and FQGNSA. Comments on this clone: Its antigen is as yet unknown.

Use of 60 Vbeta and 13 Jbeta primers characterized the PCR. The protocol was immunoSEQ multiplex PCR, while the TCRdb copy is restricted to in-frame clones and leaves out a portion. The sample has approximately 150,000 clones; 75% to 85% are singletons. Unrecorded immune exposures were likely, despite nominal health at sampling. The chain recombines TRBV7-2 with TRBJ2-5, with 8 bases aligning to TRBD2. The sample was PBMCs. This TCR was recovered from a woman younger than 35 in good health and CMV-seropositive. DNA of the CDR3: TGTGCCAGCAGCCCGGGCGGGACTAGGGAAGAGACCCAGTACTTC. Protein product: CASSPGGTREETQYF.